This TCR beta chain was sequenced in a study of CD4 and CD8 cells across lung adenocarcinoma regions. Donors had localized lung adenocarcinoma, a non-small cell lung cancer. A single record per CDR3 protein comes from TCRdb applying MiXCR to the PCR reads. Of approximately 14,000 distinct CDR3 sequences listed, approximately 43% were seen once; the top ten hold roughly 17%. Per the germline V gene, CDR1 is MNHNS and CDR2 is SASEGT. This CDR3 has 15 residues. This clonotype was observed at least ten times. Just one base apart from a much larger clone, this may be a read error. The TCR was taken from a male donor with lung adenocarcinoma. The CD4 and CD8 labels of this study may be unreliable. The sequencing sample was made of CD4+ T cells from the center of a lung tumor. V usage is TRBV6-1 and J usage is TRBJ2-1; 15 bases fit TRBD2. The J call could be wrong; TRBJ2-7 is a better fit for the DNA end. DNA of the CDR3: TGTGCCAGCAGTGAACGGACTAGCGGGAGGGATGAGCAGTACTTC. It encodes CASSERTSGRDEQYF.